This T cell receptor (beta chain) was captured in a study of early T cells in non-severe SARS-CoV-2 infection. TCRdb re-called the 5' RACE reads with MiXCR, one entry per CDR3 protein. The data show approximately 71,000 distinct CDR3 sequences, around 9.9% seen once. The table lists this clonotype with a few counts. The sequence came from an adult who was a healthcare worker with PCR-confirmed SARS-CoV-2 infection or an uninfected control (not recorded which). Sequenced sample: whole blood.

The CDR3 DNA reads TGTGCCAGCTCTGTGCACAATGAGCAGTTCTTC. This codes for CASSVHNEQFF. This chain uses TRBV6-5 with TRBJ2-1, with no clear D. This CDR3 contains 11 residues. Germline-derived CDR1 and CDR2 are MNHEY and SVGAGI. V was cut by 8 bases and J by 5 bases, with 7 bases left in between.